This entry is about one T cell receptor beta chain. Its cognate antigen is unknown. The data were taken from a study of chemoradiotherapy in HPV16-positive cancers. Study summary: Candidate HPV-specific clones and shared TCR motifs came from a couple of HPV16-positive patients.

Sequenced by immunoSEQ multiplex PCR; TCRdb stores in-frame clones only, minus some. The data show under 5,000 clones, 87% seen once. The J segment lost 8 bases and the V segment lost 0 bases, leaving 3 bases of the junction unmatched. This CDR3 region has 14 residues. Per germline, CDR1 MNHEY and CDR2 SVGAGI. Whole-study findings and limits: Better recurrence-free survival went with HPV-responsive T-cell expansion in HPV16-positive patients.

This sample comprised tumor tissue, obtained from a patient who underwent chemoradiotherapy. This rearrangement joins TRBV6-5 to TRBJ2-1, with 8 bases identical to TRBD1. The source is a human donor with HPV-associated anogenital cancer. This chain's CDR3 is CASSYSPGQDEQFF. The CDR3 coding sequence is TGTGCCAGCAGTTACTCCCCGGGACAGGATGAGCAGTTCTTC.